This TCR beta chain stems from a study of T cells in Graves' hyperthyroidism and ophthalmopathy. The germline V gene encodes CDR1 SGHRS and CDR2 YFSETQ. V lost 1 base and J lost 2, with 10 bases in between. The CDR3 runs to 14 residues. RNA transcripts gave rise to amplified TCR beta CDR3 regions. Primed by the HTBI set, a first-round RT-PCR was run on the TCR CDR3. Via MiXCR, TCRdb re-called the multiplex PCR reads, giving one row per CDR3 protein. There are 450,000 to 700,000 distinct CDR3 sequences in the sample; 40% to 55% occur only once, and around 17% lies in the top ten. Study observations and caveats: Blood also carried most thyroid clonotypes expanded above 0.001. Researchers report that a 13 V-J model separated ophthalmopathy from stable hyperthyroidism.

The sample holds many counts of this clonotype. Antigen unknown. The diagnostic basis comprised clinical symptoms, serum thyroxine and TRAb, thyroid ultrasound and orbital computed tomography. Specimen: peripheral blood or thyroid tissue (not recorded which). The rearrangement uses TRBV5-1 and TRBJ2-7; D not certain. The source is an adult woman with Graves' disease, either hyperthyroidism or ophthalmopathy (not recorded which). The CDR3 is CASSLWGAPYEQYF. The CDR3 coding sequence is TGCGCCAGCAGCTTGTGGGGTGCGCCCTACGAGCAGTACTTC.